This paragraph reports one T cell receptor (beta chain). The record originates from a study of blood T cells in healthy people across ages. Primed by a sample-barcoded 5' primer and a J-beta primer mix, a second PCR proceeded for roughly 6 to 12 cycles. Each CDR3 protein gets one entry after TCRdb re-called the 5' RACE reads with MiXCR. The data contain 800,000 to 900,000 distinct CDR3 sequences, approximately 65% of them singletons. CDR3 size: 16 residues. Germline lookup yields CDR1 SEHNR and CDR2 FQNEAQ (reference sequence). V trimming: 3 bases; J trimming: 3 bases; junction bases outside the gene matches: 7.

Sequencing was performed on blood. The sequence was collected from a man in his thirties or forties in good health. This chain connects TRBV7-9 to TRBJ2-5; 10 nucleotides align to TRBD2. The CDR3 sequence is CASSFRGLAEEETQYF. In nucleotides, the CDR3 is TGTGCCAGCAGCTTTAGAGGACTAGCGGAGGAAGAGACCCAGTACTTC.